This T cell receptor beta chain was identified in a study of OX40 agonist ivuxolimab in advanced cancers. Study background: Participants averaged about 66 years of age (range about 23 to 90) and were around 85% male. Prior anti-PD-1, anti-PD-L1 or anti-CTLA-4 therapy was allowed; about 39% had some.

Only in-frame clones appear in the TCRdb table, and some are missing; sequencing was by immunoSEQ multiplex PCR. In the table there are 70,000 or so clones, 85% to 90% of which are singletons. The study, taken as a whole, reports: Average numbers of expanded clones were greater in CD8+ T cells than in CD4+.

Of note for this clone: The antigen remains undetermined.

This sample comprised CD4+ or CD8+ T cells sorted from blood, obtained in a trial of the OX40 agonist ivuxolimab. This receptor was taken from an adult with an advanced solid tumor such as melanoma, head and neck, liver or kidney cancer.

In DNA, the CDR3 is TGTGCCAGCAGACGAGGGCGGACCTACGAGCAGTACTTC. It yields the protein CASRRGRTYEQYF. The chain is built from TRBV6-1 and TRBJ2-7; D might be TRBD2 (5 bases). The CDR3 extends over 13 amino acids. Trimming removed 6 bases at V and 2 bases at J, with 11 bases between. Looked up from germline, CDR1 is MNHNS and CDR2 is SASEGT.